These 4 T cell receptor beta chains were all obtained from the same sample, sequenced in a study of blood T cells in healthy people across ages. A sample-barcoded 5' primer and a J-beta primer mix were used in a second PCR of roughly 7 to 11 cycles. Each CDR3 protein is one row after TCRdb ran MiXCR on the 5' RACE reads. The top ten hold 13% of the sample, which has 850,000 to 1,000,000 distinct CDR3 sequences, roughly 43% seen once. The source material was blood. The receptors derive from a man aged 25 to 40 in good health.

The genes are TRBV7-2 and TRBJ2-1; perhaps TRBD2 as D (5 bases). There are 15 residues in the CDR3. CDR1 is SGHTA, CDR2 FQGNSA, per germline. V dropped 4 bases and J dropped 0 bases, with 10 bases sitting between them. The DNA for the CDR3 is TGTGCCAGCAGCTCGGCGGGCTACTCCTACAATGAGCAGTTCTTC. It yields the protein CASSSAGYSYNEQFF.

This clonotype was seen a handful of times. This chain joins TRBV20-1 and TRBJ2-3; D uncertain. V was clipped by 2 bases and J by 5 bases, with 8 bases between them. Looked up from germline, CDR1 is DFQATT and CDR2 is SNEGSKA (reference sequence). The CDR3 contains 12 residues. CDR3 region: CSARLGLDTQYF. The DNA of the CDR3 is TGCAGTGCTAGACTCGGTCTAGATACGCAGTATTTT.

This clonotype was found once. In DNA, the CDR3 is TGTGCCAGCAGCGTAGACTCCGGACAGATGAACACTGAAGCTTTCTTT. Its translation is CASSVDSGQMNTEAFF. The gene calls are TRBV9 and TRBJ1-1, with D possibly being TRBD1 (6 bases). CDR3 length equals 16 residues. Per germline, CDR1 SGDLS and CDR2 YYNGEE. V was trimmed by 0 bases and J by 0 bases, leaving 12 bases between them.

This clonotype was observed a handful of times. This chain joins TRBV18 and TRBJ1-4; tentatively, D is TRBD1 (5 bases). The V gene lost 6 bases and the J gene lost 8 bases, with 13 bases spanning the gap. This CDR3 contains 13 residues. From germline, CDR1 is KGHSH and CDR2 LQKENI. This CDR3 reads CASSTQTDEKLFF. CDR3 DNA sequence: TGTGCCAGCTCTACCCAGACAGACGAAAAACTGTTTTTT.